This T cell receptor beta chain was retrieved from a study of siplizumab effects on memory and regulatory T cells. The data were produced by immunoSEQ multiplex PCR, yet TCRdb's version contains in-frame clones alone and is incomplete. The sample has some 120,000 clones; roughly 94% are singletons. The receptor comes from a human donor in good health. The sample consisted of non-Treg CD4+ T cells sorted from blood.

This CDR3 is CAIGGTEYNEQFF. In DNA form, the CDR3 reads TGTGCCATCGGGGGGACTGAGTACAATGAGCAGTTCTTC. The chain is built from TRBV10-3 and TRBJ2-1, with TRBD2 as a possible D gene (6 bases). V lost 8 bases and J lost 4, with 12 bases in between. The CDR3 loop spans 13 amino acids. Germline V gives CDR1 ENHRY, CDR2 SYGVKD.